The 26 T cell receptor beta chains below all came from one sample that was sequenced in a study of regulatory T cells. Amplification used 52 TRBV primers and 13 TRBJ primers. The protocol was immunoSEQ multiplex PCR, while the TCRdb copy is restricted to in-frame clones and leaves out a portion. The repertoire holds 20,000 or so clones, with approximately 93% as singletons. Sequences were obtained from CD8+ T cells sorted from blood. The receptors come from a child under 10 years old with CD3G deficiency.

The CDR3 reads CASSADDGYNEQFF. Here the CDR3 DNA reads TGCGCCAGCAGCGCGGATGACGGCTACAATGAGCAGTTCTTC. This chain connects TRBV5-1 to TRBJ2-1; D uncertain. V was shortened by 4 bases and J by 3 bases, with 11 bases between the two germline ends. The CDR3 is made up of 14 amino acids. Germline loops: CDR1 SGHRS, CDR2 YFSETQ.

This clone occurred a few times. The chain carries TRBV6-1 and TRBJ1-2; no firm D call. CDR1 and CDR2 (germline): MNHNS, SASEGT. The V and J ends lost 2 bases and 8 bases respectively, with 18 bases between them. This CDR3 region has 15 residues. The CDR3 DNA is TGTGCCAGCAGTGAATCCCGCTGGGGAGCGGGGGGCTACACCTTC. It is translated as CASSESRWGAGGYTF.

This chain connects TRBV20-1 to TRBJ1-1, with D possibly TRBD1 on 6 matching bases. Trimming stripped 5 bases from V and 3 bases from J, with 7 bases between. The germline V gene has CDR1 DFQATT and CDR2 SNEGSKA (reference sequence). The CDR3 is made up of 11 amino acids. DNA of the CDR3: TGCAGTGCTCAGGGGTACACTGAAGCTTTCTTT. Its translation is CSAQGYTEAFF.

V is TRBV15 and J is TRBJ1-2; D gene uncertain. V was cut by 3 bases and J by 3 bases, with 2 bases left in between. Germline V gene data show CDR1 as LNHNV and CDR2 as YYDKDF (reference sequence). The CDR3 covers 11 residues. CDR3 DNA: TGTGCCACCAGCAGGGACTATGGCTACACCTTC. Its translation: CATSRDYGYTF.

The chain joins TRBV5-1 to TRBJ2-5; the match to TRBD2 covers 7 bases. The CDR3 extends over 16 amino acids. With V trimmed by 4 bases and J by 3 bases, 12 bases remained unmatched. The germline gives CDR1 SGHRS, CDR2 YFSETQ. CDR3: CASSLLAEGPEETQYF. Here the CDR3 DNA reads TGCGCCAGCAGCCTCCTAGCGGAGGGCCCGGAAGAGACCCAGTACTTC.

The rearrangement joins TRBV6-6 to TRBJ2-2; D is ambiguous. This CDR3 region has 13 residues. CDR1 is MNHNY, CDR2 SVGAGI, per germline (reference sequence). V was pared by 1 base and J by 8 bases, with 8 bases between. The CDR3 nucleotides are TGTGCCAGCAGTTACTTCAGTGGGGGGGAGCTGTTTTTT. Translating it yields CASSYFSGGELFF.

The chain has TRBV27 and TRBJ2-1, with D perhaps TRBD1 (5 bases). The V gene's germline CDR1 is MNHEY and CDR2 SMNVEV (reference sequence). The germline V and J ends were trimmed by 6 bases and 14 bases, with 20 bases remaining between them. The CDR3 totals 13 residues. The chain's CDR3 is CASRWGGETPEFF. In nucleotides, the CDR3 is TGTGCCAGCAGGTGGGGCGGAGAAACGCCCGAGTTCTTC.

The V gene is TRBV6-1, the J gene TRBJ2-1; 10 nucleotides line up with TRBD2. Germline CDR1 and CDR2: MNHNS and SASEGT. The CDR3 sequence is 12 residues long. The CDR3 region is CASGRPYNEQFF. For the CDR3, the DNA is TGTGCTAGCGGGAGGCCTTACAATGAGCAGTTCTTC.

This chain joins TRBV28 and TRBJ2-7; D ambiguous. Trimming removed 8 bases at V and 7 bases at J, with 15 bases between. Germline V gives CDR1 MDHEN, CDR2 SYDVKM. The CDR3 covers 12 residues. Here the CDR3 DNA reads TGTGCCAGCGTCTCTGGGGTGGGGGAGCAGTACTTC. It encodes CASVSGVGEQYF.

On this clone: This CDR3 is also generated by other DNA sequences in the sample. The V call is TRBV27, the J call TRBJ2-1; possibly TRBD1 for D (6 bases). Germline V gives CDR1 MNHEY, CDR2 SMNVEV (reference sequence). This CDR3 comprises 12 residues. V shed 3 bases and J shed 9 bases, with 9 bases lying between them. CDR3: CASSFRGGEQFF. As DNA, the CDR3 is TGTGCCAGCAGTTTCCGAGGGGGTGAGCAGTTCTTC.

V usage is TRBV19 and J usage is TRBJ2-1; tentative D call: TRBD1 (5 bases). The CDR3 spans 14 residues. The germline gives CDR1 LNHDA, CDR2 SQIVND (reference sequence). Trimming left V 3 bases short and J 10 bases short, with 16 bases between. The CDR3 protein is CASSMQGPQGEQFF. CDR3 nucleotides: TGTGCCAGTAGTATGCAGGGTCCTCAAGGGGAGCAGTTCTTC.

The chain carries TRBV10-3 and TRBJ2-2, with a possible D match to TRBD2 (6 bases). In germline, CDR1 is ENHRY, CDR2 SYGVKD. The CDR3 has 16 amino acids. V was clipped by 3 bases and J by 4 bases, with 15 bases between them. CDR3 DNA sequence: TGTGCCATCAGTGACCTCGGGAGTGGCCTCACCGGGGAGCTGTTTTTT. Its protein is CAISDLGSGLTGELFF.

V and J are TRBV19 and TRBJ1-1; no firm D call. Germline loops: CDR1 LNHDA, CDR2 SQIVND (reference sequence). V was trimmed by 3 bases and J by 4 bases, leaving 9 bases between them. The CDR3 spans 13 residues. The CDR3: CASSMVGSTEAFF. The CDR3 coding sequence is TGTGCCAGTAGTATGGTCGGGAGCACTGAAGCTTTCTTT.

The chain links TRBV4-1 to TRBJ2-7; 8 nucleotides align to TRBD1. The CDR3 is 16 residues long. Germline CDR1 is MGHRA and CDR2 is YSYEKL. The V gene end was trimmed by 1 base and the J gene end by 4 bases; junction bases not matched to a gene: 9. The CDR3 coding sequence is TGCGCCAGCAGCCAAGGTCCGGGACAGGCTGAATACGAGCAGTACTTC. It is translated as CASSQGPGQAEYEQYF.

The chain carries TRBV13 and TRBJ2-1; possibly TRBD2 for D (6 bases). CDR3 length: 12 amino acids. Trimming cost V 2 bases and J 10 bases, with 9 bases left between them. Germline lookup yields CDR1 PRHDT and CDR2 FYEKMQ (reference sequence). CDR3 residues: CASSLLAGEQFF. The CDR3 nucleotides read TGTGCCAGCAGCTTACTCGCGGGGGAGCAGTTCTTC.

V usage is TRBV28 and J usage is TRBJ2-7; TRBD1 matches at 7 bases. CDR1 is MDHEN and CDR2 is SYDVKM in the germline V gene. V was clipped by 8 bases and J by 1 base; unmatched bases: 8. The CDR3 runs to 14 residues. In DNA, the CDR3 is TGTGCCAGCGCCCTACAGGGGTCTTCCTACGAGCAGTACTTC. Its translation is CASALQGSSYEQYF.

This chain links TRBV19 with TRBJ2-7; D perhaps matches TRBD2 (5 bases). V was trimmed by 3 bases and J by 6 bases, leaving 30 bases between them. The CDR3 is made up of 19 amino acids. Per germline, CDR1 LNHDA and CDR2 SQIVND (reference sequence). CDR3 protein: CASSIPPSLIANLPCEQYF. DNA for the CDR3: TGTGCCAGTAGTATCCCACCATCCCTAATAGCGAACCTCCCTTGCGAGCAGTACTTC.

The V call is TRBV27, the J call TRBJ2-1; 13 bases map to TRBD2. The CDR3 covers 15 residues. Looked up from germline, CDR1 is MNHEY and CDR2 is SMNVEV (reference sequence). V dropped 4 bases and J dropped 10; count of bases not matched to a gene: 7. The CDR3 protein is CASSSWTSGSGEQFF. The CDR3, as DNA: TGTGCCAGCAGTTCCTGGACTAGCGGGAGCGGGGAGCAGTTCTTC.

This clone came up once. Here the CDR3 DNA reads TGTGCCAGCAGCTTAGCCGGCAGGGGGGAGACCCAGTACTTC. Protein sequence: CASSLAGRGETQYF. The chain combines TRBV7-9 with TRBJ2-5; 7 nucleotides align to TRBD1. Per the germline V gene, CDR1 is SEHNR and CDR2 is FQNEAQ (reference sequence). The CDR3 runs to 14 residues. The junction had 3 bases not matched to a gene; V was cut back by 0 bases and J by 5 bases.

The gene calls are TRBV28 and TRBJ1-1, with 7 bases aligning to TRBD1. This CDR3 has 16 residues. J was trimmed by 1 base and V by 4 bases; bases with no gene match: 9. CDR1 is MDHEN, CDR2 SYDVKM, per germline. The chain's CDR3 is CASSSNRQGENTEAFF. The CDR3 region has the DNA TGTGCCAGCAGTTCAAACAGACAGGGAGAGAACACTGAAGCTTTCTTT.

The CDR3 DNA follows: TGTGCCAGCAGCACAGGGGGCCAAGAGACCCAGTACTTC. Protein: CASSTGGQETQYF. V usage is TRBV7-4 and J usage is TRBJ2-5; 8 bases are a match to TRBD1. Looked up from germline, CDR1 is SGHVT and CDR2 is SQSDAQ. The CDR3 covers 13 residues. Unmatched junction bases numbered 0, after V lost 5 bases and J lost 1 base.

This clone was seen just once. This same CDR3 is encoded by further DNA sequences in the sample. The chain recombines TRBV28 with TRBJ2-7; D perhaps matches TRBD1 (5 bases). Deletions cut 2 bases from V and 4 bases from J, with 6 bases between. This CDR3 comprises 12 residues. Germline V gene data show CDR1 as MDHEN and CDR2 as SYDVKM. The CDR3 bases are TGTGCCAGCAGTTTAGGGGCGTACGAGCAGTACTTC. It is translated as CASSLGAYEQYF.

The gene calls are TRBV4-2 and TRBJ2-1, with 10 bases that match TRBD2. The CDR3 totals 23 residues. V lost 0 bases, J lost 4 bases, and 24 bases stayed unmatched. CDR1 is LGHNA, CDR2 YNFKEQ, per germline. The CDR3 bases are TGTGCCAGCAGCCAAGAGGATACCGGGCAGGGAAAGCGGGAGGGCCAGGGGTACAATGAGCAGTTCTTC. This gives the protein CASSQEDTGQGKREGQGYNEQFF.

The V and J genes are TRBV28 and TRBJ2-3, with 7 bases fitting TRBD2. CDR3 size: 14 residues. Trimming removed 5 bases from V and 3 bases from J; junction bases left unmatched: 5. In germline, CDR1 is MDHEN, CDR2 SYDVKM. Here the CDR3 DNA reads TGTGCCAGCAGTCGTCAGCGGGAAACAGATACGCAGTATTTT. It is translated as CASSRQRETDTQYF. Combining the CDR3 with reference TRBV28 and TRBJ2-3 gives the whole variable domain DVKVTQSSRYLVKRTGEKVFLECVQDMDHENMFWYRQDPGLGLRLIYFSYDVKMKEKGDIPEGYSVSREKKERFSLILESASTNQTSMYLCASSRQRETDTQYFGPGTRLTVL.

The chain has TRBV28 and TRBJ2-7, with TRBD2 matching over 8 bases. The CDR3 runs 14 residues. Trimming took 3 bases from V and 2 from J; bases not matched to a gene: 3. CDR1 is MDHEN and CDR2 is SYDVKM in the germline V gene. Written as DNA, the CDR3 is TGTGCCAGCAGTTTCCCGGGGGGGACCTACGAGCAGTACTTC. Its protein is CASSFPGGTYEQYF.

In its sample, this clone was seen once. V usage is TRBV28 and J usage is TRBJ2-7; D not resolved. The CDR3 has 12 amino acids. Germline lookup yields CDR1 MDHEN and CDR2 SYDVKM. Trimming cost V 3 bases and J 5 bases, with 8 bases left between them. CDR3 DNA: TGTGCCAGCAGTTTTCCCTCAGACGAGCAGTACTTC. Encoded protein: CASSFPSDEQYF.